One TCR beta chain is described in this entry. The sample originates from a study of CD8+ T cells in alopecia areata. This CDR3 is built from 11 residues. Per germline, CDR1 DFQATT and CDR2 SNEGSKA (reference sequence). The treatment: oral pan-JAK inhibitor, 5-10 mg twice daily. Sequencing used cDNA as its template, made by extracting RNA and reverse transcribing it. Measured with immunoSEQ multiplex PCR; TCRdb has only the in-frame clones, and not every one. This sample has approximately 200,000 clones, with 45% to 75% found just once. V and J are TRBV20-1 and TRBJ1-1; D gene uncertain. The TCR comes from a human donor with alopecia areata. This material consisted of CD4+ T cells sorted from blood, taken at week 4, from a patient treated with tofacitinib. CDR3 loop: CRCQSATLAFF. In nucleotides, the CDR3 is TGCCGCTGCCAAAGTGCGACCCTAGCTTTCTTT.